Sequencing of this T cell receptor beta chain was carried out in a study of blood T cells in healthy people across ages. Healthy Russian Caucasian donors spanned ages about 6 to 100 years. Each donor supplied roughly 9.2 milliliters of peripheral blood. A few counts support this clonotype. The CDR3 is 14 amino acids. The germline CDR1 and CDR2 sequences are MGHRA and YSYEKL. V dropped 3 bases and J dropped 4; count of bases not matched to a gene: 5. The second PCR ran about 6 to 11 cycles with a sample-barcoded 5' primer and J-beta primers. A single record per CDR3 protein comes from TCRdb applying MiXCR to the 5' RACE reads. The sample has hundreds of thousands of distinct CDR3 sequences, 55% to 75% seen once.

Input material: blood. This TCR was sampled from a man aged 25-40 years in good health. The V call is TRBV4-1, the J call TRBJ1-2, with 7 bases identical to TRBD1. DNA of the CDR3: TGCGCCAGCAGCCACCGACAGGGAGGCTATGGCTACACCTTC. Translation gives CASSHRQGGYGYTF.